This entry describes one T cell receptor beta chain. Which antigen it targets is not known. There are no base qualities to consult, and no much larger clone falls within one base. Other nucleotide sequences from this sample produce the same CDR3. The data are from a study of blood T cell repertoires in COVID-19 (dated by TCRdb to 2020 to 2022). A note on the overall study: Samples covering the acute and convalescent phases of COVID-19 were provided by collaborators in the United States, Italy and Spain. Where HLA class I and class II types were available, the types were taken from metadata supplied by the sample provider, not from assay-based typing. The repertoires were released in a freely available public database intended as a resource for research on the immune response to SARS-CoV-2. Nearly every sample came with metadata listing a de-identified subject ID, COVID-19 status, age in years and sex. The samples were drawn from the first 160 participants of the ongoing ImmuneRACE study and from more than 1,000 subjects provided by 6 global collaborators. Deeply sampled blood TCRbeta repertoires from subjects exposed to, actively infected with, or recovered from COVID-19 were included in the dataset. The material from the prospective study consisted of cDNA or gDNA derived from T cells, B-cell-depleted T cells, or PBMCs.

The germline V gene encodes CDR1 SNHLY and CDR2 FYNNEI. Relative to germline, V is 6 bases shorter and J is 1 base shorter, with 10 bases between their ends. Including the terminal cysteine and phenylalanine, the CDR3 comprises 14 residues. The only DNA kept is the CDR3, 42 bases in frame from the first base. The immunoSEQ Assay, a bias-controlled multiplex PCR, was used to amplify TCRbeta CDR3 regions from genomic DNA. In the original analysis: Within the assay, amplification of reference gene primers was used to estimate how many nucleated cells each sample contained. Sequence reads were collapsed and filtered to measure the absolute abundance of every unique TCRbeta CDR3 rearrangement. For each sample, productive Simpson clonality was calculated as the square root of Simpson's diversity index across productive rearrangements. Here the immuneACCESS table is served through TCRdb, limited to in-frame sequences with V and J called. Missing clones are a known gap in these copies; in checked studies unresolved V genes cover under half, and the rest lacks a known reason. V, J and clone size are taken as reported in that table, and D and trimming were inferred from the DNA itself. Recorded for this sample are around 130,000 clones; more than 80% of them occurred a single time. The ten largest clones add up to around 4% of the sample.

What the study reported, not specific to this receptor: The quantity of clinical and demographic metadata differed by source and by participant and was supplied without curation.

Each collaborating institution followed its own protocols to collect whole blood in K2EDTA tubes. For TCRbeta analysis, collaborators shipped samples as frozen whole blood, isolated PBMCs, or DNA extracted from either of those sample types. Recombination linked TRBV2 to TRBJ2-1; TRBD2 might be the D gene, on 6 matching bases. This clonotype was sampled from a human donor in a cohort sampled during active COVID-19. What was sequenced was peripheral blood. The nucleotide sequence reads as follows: TGTGCCAGCAGAGCGGGTGATTCCTACAATGAGCAGTTCTTC. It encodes CASRAGDSYNEQFF.